These 9 T cell receptor beta chains share one sample of origin, sequenced in a study of blood T cell repertoires in COVID-19. The table came from immunoSEQ multiplex PCR; TCRdb's copy has only in-frame clones and leaves some out. The sample lists around 130,000 clones, about four fifths occurring once. Sequences were obtained from peripheral blood. All receptors derive from a man aged 40-55 years with active or convalescent COVID-19.

The genes are TRBV6-2 or TRBV6-3 and TRBJ2-1; D gene ambiguous. The ends were cut back, 6 bases at V and 7 bases at J, with 13 bases in the middle. Germline V gives CDR1 MNHEY, CDR2 SVGEGT. CDR3 length: 13 residues. The CDR3 DNA sequence: TGTGCCAGCAGCTTGATCGGTCTGAATGAGCAGTTCTTC. Its protein product is CASSLIGLNEQFF.

The gene calls are TRBV5-1 and TRBJ2-2; D is possibly TRBD2 (6 bases). Trimming left V 2 bases short and J 6 bases short, with 14 bases between. Germline lookup yields CDR1 SGHRS and CDR2 YFSETQ. The CDR3 spans 15 residues. DNA of the CDR3: TGCGCCAGCAGCTTATATGCGGGGACGGCCGGGGAGCTGTTTTTT. The encoded protein is CASSLYAGTAGELFF.

This clone was seen a single time. The chain links TRBV5-1 to TRBJ2-1; a possible D gene is TRBD2 (6 bases). Trimming cost V 2 bases and J 7 bases, with 13 bases left between them. The CDR3 covers 14 residues. Germline V gene sequence: CDR1 SGHRS, CDR2 YFSETQ. CDR3 coding DNA: TGCGCCAGCAGCTTTGGGACTCCAATGAATGAGCAGTTCTTC. The encoded protein is CASSFGTPMNEQFF.

V gene TRBV6-5 combines with J gene TRBJ1-6, with 7 bases fitting TRBD1. The CDR3 consists of 14 residues. Trimming cost V 5 bases and J 9 bases; bases outside gene matches: 7. Germline values: CDR1 MNHEY, CDR2 SVGAGI. The CDR3 loop is CASSTGERGSPLHF. Here the CDR3 DNA reads TGTGCCAGCAGTACAGGGGAGAGGGGTTCACCCCTCCACTTT.

The V call is TRBV14, the J call TRBJ2-2; maybe TRBD2 (6 bases). V lost 4 bases and J 5 bases, leaving 14 bases between the germline ends. The CDR3 consists of 15 residues. From germline, CDR1 is SGHDN and CDR2 FVKESK. In DNA form, the CDR3 reads TGTGCCAGCAGCCGGTCGAGGGCGGGAACCGGGGAGCTGTTTTTT. Translating gives CASSRSRAGTGELFF.

The V call is TRBV6-5, the J call TRBJ2-7; 7 nucleotides line up with TRBD1. The CDR3 runs to 12 residues. The junction had 4 bases not matched to a gene; V was cut back by 6 bases and J by 5 bases. The germline CDR1 and CDR2 sequences are MNHEY and SVGAGI. CDR3 nucleotide sequence: TGTGCCAGCAGATCACAGGGGAACGAGCAGTACTTC. Its translation is CASRSQGNEQYF.

The gene calls are TRBV3-1 (or the pseudogene TRBV3-2) and TRBJ1-6; tentatively, D is TRBD1 (5 bases). Trimming cost V 2 bases and J 5 bases, with 10 bases left between them. The CDR3 contains 15 residues. Germline lookup yields CDR1 LGHDT and CDR2 YNNKEL (reference sequence). The CDR3 region has the DNA TGTGCCAGCAGCCAACCGGGGGACGATAATTCACCCCTCCACTTT. It is translated as CASSQPGDDNSPLHF.

Only a few counts were recorded for this clone. V and J are TRBV3-1 (or the pseudogene TRBV3-2) and TRBJ2-5, with 7 bases identical to TRBD2. Trimming took 5 bases from V and 1 from J; bases not matched to a gene: 10. There are 16 residues in the CDR3. Germline V gene lookup returns CDR1 LGHDT and CDR2 YNNKEL (reference sequence). CDR3 residues: CASSARSTGGQETQYF. The CDR3 coding sequence is TGTGCCAGCAGCGCGAGATCGACGGGGGGCCAAGAGACCCAGTACTTC.

The V gene is TRBV11-2, the J gene TRBJ2-7, with D possibly TRBD1 on 6 matching bases. V was trimmed by 3 bases and J by 5 bases, leaving 11 bases between them. Germline loops: CDR1 SGHAT, CDR2 FQNNGV. The CDR3 length is 13 residues. CDR3 nucleotide sequence: TGTGCCAGCAGCTTCGGGACAAGGAACGAGCAGTACTTC. Translation gives CASSFGTRNEQYF.